One T cell receptor (beta chain) is described in this entry. This sample is part of a study of blood T cells in healthy people across ages. Trimming pared 2 bases from V and 11 bases from J, leaving 21 bases between. In germline, CDR1 is KGHSH, CDR2 LQKENI. The CDR3 runs 15 residues. PCR was performed a second time for roughly 7 to 12 cycles using a sample-barcoded 5' primer and a J-beta primer mix. TCRdb processed the 5' RACE reads anew with MiXCR; each CDR3 protein has one entry. The table has hundreds of thousands of distinct CDR3 sequences, under 35% seen once. Sequenced: blood. The TCR originated in a woman at least 80 years old in good health. V gene TRBV18 combines with J gene TRBJ2-5; D is perhaps TRBD1 (6 bases). This CDR3 is CASSPRDKPTYGQYF. The CDR3 region has the DNA TGTGCCAGCTCACCAAGGGACAAGCCAACCTACGGGCAGTACTTC.